This is a list of T cell receptor beta chains from one sample in a study of OX40 agonist ivuxolimab in advanced cancers. Method: immunoSEQ multiplex PCR; TCRdb's copy keeps in-frame clones and lacks some. The top ten hold 1.5% to 2% of the sample, which has 55,000 to 70,000 clones, 90% seen once. This specimen was CD4+ or CD8+ T cells sorted from blood, taken in a trial of the OX40 agonist ivuxolimab. These receptors were obtained from an adult with an advanced solid tumor such as melanoma, head and neck, liver or kidney cancer. CDR3s leave out the opening cysteine and the closing phenylalanine or tryptophan.

TRBV11-3,ASSSGLGSLGEQF
TRBV5-1,ASSNEQGALYGYT
TRBV25-1,ASSGGLAGSYNEQF
TRBV6-1,ASSGSNPGTGRNIQY
TRBV29-1,SVEFRARSSYEQY
TRBV19,ASSIRHNEQF
TRBV27,ASSLRQGRGYGYT
TRBV28,ASSLYGILNSPLH
TRBV11-2,ASSTNGASGRALLDTQY
TRBV20-1,SVQGVEAF
TRBV30,AWRDRSRPGGTEAF
TRBV5-4,ASSSSEQDEQF
TRBV9,ASRRDLSGNTIY
TRBV4-1,ASSRTAGTSGDTGELF
TRBV27,ASSSRDYEQY
TRBV4-3,ASSPSPGGHNEQF
TRBV18,ASSPGTGAMNTEAF